This T cell receptor beta chain was found in a study of blood T cell repertoires in COVID-19. Study-wide context: Specimens from acute and convalescent COVID-19 originated in the United States, Italy and Spain. PBMCs, B-cell-depleted T cells, or T cells provided the cDNA or gDNA that made up the material.

As processed by the authors: It was from reference gene primer amplification that nucleated cell counts were estimated. Repertoires were generated with immunoSEQ multiplex PCR, while TCRdb's copy carries only in-frame clones and drops some. V, J and clone size were drawn from that table, and D and trimming were deduced from the DNA. The table includes about 100,000 clones, around four fifths detected once. CDR1 is MNHNY, CDR2 SVGAGI, per germline (reference sequence). This CDR3 has 14 residues. Trimming took 5 bases from V and 6 from J, leaving 14 bases between them. V and J are TRBV6-6 and TRBJ2-1, with a tentative D call TRBD2 (6 bases). Sequencing used peripheral blood. The source is a man aged 50 or older with active or convalescent COVID-19. For the CDR3, the DNA is TGTGCCAGCAGTCCCCGAGGGACTTCCAATGAGCAGTTCTTC. This gives the protein CASSPRGTSNEQFF.